One sample yielded the 9 T cell receptor beta chains listed below, sequenced in a study of blood T cell repertoires in COVID-19. The assay was immunoSEQ multiplex PCR, and TCRdb's table has in-frame clones only and misses some. The sample includes approximately 15,000 clones, approximately 90% of them seen just once. The sample consisted of peripheral blood. These receptors were collected from a man aged 45 to 65 with active COVID-19.

This clone appeared a few times. The chain has TRBV2 and TRBJ1-5; 11 bases fit TRBD1. The CDR3 has 16 amino acids. The germline CDR1 and CDR2 sequences are SNHLY and FYNNEI. V was pared by 4 bases and J by 2 bases, with 4 bases of the junction left unmatched. The CDR3 loop reads CASSGTGGGRNQPQHF. CDR3 sequence (DNA): TGTGCCAGCAGTGGGACAGGGGGCGGTCGCAATCAGCCCCAGCATTTT.

This clone came up once. J is TRBJ1-3 and V is TRBV7-9; no firm D call. V lost 5 bases to trimming and J lost 0 bases, with 8 bases between them. Germline V CDR1 and CDR2: SEHNR, FQNEAQ (reference sequence). This CDR3 is built from 14 residues. The CDR3 coding sequence is TGTGCCAGCAGCCCGCGGTTCTCTGGAAACACCATATATTTT. Its protein is CASSPRFSGNTIYF.

V and J are TRBV5-1 and TRBJ2-7; TRBD1 matches at 9 bases. The CDR3 length is 15 residues. V gave up 3 bases and J gave up 3 bases; unmatched junction bases: 7. CDR1 and CDR2 (germline): SGHRS, YFSETQ. The CDR3 DNA reads as TGCGCCAGCAGCTCCTCAGGGACAGGGATCTACGAGCAGTACTTC. It encodes CASSSSGTGIYEQYF.

The rearrangement links TRBV19 to TRBJ1-5; 9 positions agree with TRBD1. This CDR3 contains 16 residues. V was clipped by 4 bases and J by 4 bases; unmatched bases: 8. CDR1 is LNHDA, CDR2 SQIVND, per germline (reference sequence). CDR3 in DNA: TGTGCCAGTAGTACTCCACAGGGGGCGTGGAATCAGCCCCAGCATTTT. Its protein product is CASSTPQGAWNQPQHF.

The rearrangement uses TRBV6-2 or TRBV6-3 and TRBJ2-1; D may be TRBD2 (5 bases). The CDR3 runs to 15 residues. The V gene's germline CDR1 is MNHEY and CDR2 SVGEGT. The V and J ends lost 5 bases and 0 bases respectively, with 11 bases between them. The CDR3 protein is CASSDGKDSYNEQFF. The CDR3 DNA follows: TGTGCCAGCAGTGACGGGAAGGACTCCTACAATGAGCAGTTCTTC.

V usage is TRBV19 and J usage is TRBJ2-1; possibly TRBD1 for D (6 bases). This CDR3 has 13 residues. The germline V gene has CDR1 LNHDA and CDR2 SQIVND (reference sequence). The V end lost 4 bases, the J end lost 8 bases, and 12 bases lay between the germline ends. The CDR3 spells CASSNQGFHEQFF. The DNA for the CDR3 is TGTGCCAGTAGTAACCAGGGGTTTCATGAGCAGTTCTTC.

This clone was seen once. The rearrangement links TRBV29-1 to TRBJ2-1; D gene uncertain. Looked up from germline, CDR1 is SQVTM and CDR2 is ANQGSEA. This CDR3 comprises 14 residues. V was shortened by 5 bases and J by 4 bases, with 15 bases between the two germline ends. CDR3 sequence: CSVPGTELYNEQFF. The CDR3 DNA reads as TGCAGCGTTCCAGGAACAGAGCTTTACAATGAGCAGTTCTTC.

V is TRBV10-1 and J is TRBJ2-2; 9 bases align to TRBD1. V dropped 6 bases and J dropped 5; count of bases not matched to a gene: 7. The CDR3 runs to 15 residues. Germline values: CDR1 WNHNN, CDR2 SYGVQD (reference sequence). The CDR3 spells CASRSGQGRTGELFF. The CDR3 DNA is TGCGCCAGCAGATCTGGACAGGGGAGGACCGGGGAGCTGTTTTTT.

The chain couples TRBV5-1 to TRBJ1-4; 8 bases are shared with TRBD1. V lost 4 bases, J lost 2 bases, and 4 bases stayed unmatched. Germline V CDR1 and CDR2: SGHRS, YFSETQ. The CDR3 length is 15 residues. CDR3 amino acids: CASSTQGATNEKLFF. Here the CDR3 DNA reads TGCGCCAGCAGCACGCAGGGGGCGACTAATGAAAAACTGTTTTTT.